The 29 T cell receptor beta chains below all came from one sample that was sequenced in a study of radiotherapy plus CTLA-4 blockade in lung cancer. TCRdb's table, derived via immunoSEQ multiplex PCR, lists solely in-frame clones and lacks some. Among about 80,000 clones, about 87% were seen once, and the ten largest hold around 0.8%. Material: peripheral blood, obtained from a patient treated with radiotherapy plus ipilimumab. The receptors here all came from a human donor with non-small cell lung cancer who had stable disease on radiotherapy plus ipilimumab.

This clone occurred once. J is TRBJ2-5 and V is TRBV28; a possible D gene is TRBD2 (5 bases). This CDR3 has 13 residues. The germline V and J ends were trimmed by 10 bases and 2 bases, with 14 bases remaining between them. Germline V gene lookup returns CDR1 MDHEN and CDR2 SYDVKM. Here the CDR3 DNA reads TGTGCCACCTTAGGGCCGGGGCAAGAGACCCAGTACTTC. It encodes CATLGPGQETQYF.

The chain uses TRBV20-1 and TRBJ1-1; D remains unclear. The V and J ends lost 4 bases and 7 bases respectively, with 10 bases between them. This CDR3 is built from 11 residues. The germline V gene encodes CDR1 DFQATT and CDR2 SNEGSKA (reference sequence). This chain's CDR3 is CSATDRREAFF. Here the CDR3 DNA reads TGCAGTGCTACGGACCGTCGTGAAGCTTTCTTT.

The chain carries TRBV11-2 and TRBJ2-1; D possibly uses TRBD1 or TRBD2 (5 bases each). Trimming removed 1 base from V and 6 bases from J, with 10 bases in between. Germline CDR1 SGHAT, CDR2 FQNNGV. The CDR3 length is 14 residues. CDR3 in DNA: TGTGCCAGCAGCTTAGGTCTGAGGGGCAATGAGCAGTTCTTC. Translation: CASSLGLRGNEQFF.

V gene TRBV11-2 combines with J gene TRBJ2-7; D is unresolved. The V end was cut by 3 bases, the J end by 4 bases, with 10 bases between. The CDR3 loop spans 13 amino acids. In germline, CDR1 is SGHAT, CDR2 FQNNGV. CDR3 in DNA: TGTGCCAGCAGCTTCAGACCTGGGTACGAGCAGTACTTC. Its protein product is CASSFRPGYEQYF.

Only one count was recorded for this clone. This chain uses TRBV28 with TRBJ1-6; maybe TRBD1 (6 bases). Germline V lookup: CDR1 MDHEN, CDR2 SYDVKM. The germline V and J ends were trimmed by 2 bases and 9 bases, with 8 bases remaining between them. The CDR3 length is 13 residues. The CDR3 reads CASSLGQPSPLHF. DNA of the CDR3: TGTGCCAGCAGTTTAGGACAGCCTTCACCCCTCCACTTT.

The rearrangement joins TRBV30 to TRBJ1-6; a weak D match, TRBD1 (6 bases). Trimming took off 0 bases at V and 5 bases at J, with 17 bases between the two ends. Germline CDR1 is GTSNPN and CDR2 is SVGIG (reference sequence). The CDR3 covers 17 residues. CDR3 sequence reads: CAWSVPGAPRDNSPLHF. DNA of the CDR3: TGTGCCTGGAGTGTACCAGGGGCGCCTAGGGATAATTCACCCCTCCACTTT.

There are a few counts of this clone. The chain carries TRBV12-5 and TRBJ2-5; 9 bases align to TRBD2. CDR3 length equals 13 residues. The germline V gene encodes CDR1 LGHNT and CDR2 FRNRAP. V shed 7 bases and J 6 bases; nucleotides not matched to a gene: 6. The CDR3 sequence: CASAPRGGQTQYF. In DNA, the CDR3 is TGTGCTAGTGCCCCGCGGGGGGGGCAGACCCAGTACTTC.

The chain has TRBV11-2 and TRBJ1-3; D uncertain. V lost 5 bases, J lost 5 bases, and 19 bases lay in between. The germline gives CDR1 SGHAT, CDR2 FQNNGV. The length of the CDR3 is 16 residues. The CDR3 sequence is CASSRLGGLGRNTIYF. DNA for the CDR3: TGTGCCAGCAGCCGCCTGGGAGGGCTTGGGAGAAACACCATATATTTT.

V usage is TRBV7-8 and J usage is TRBJ2-3, with a weak D call TRBD2 (6 bases). This CDR3 contains 15 residues. In germline, CDR1 is SGHVS, CDR2 FQNEAQ. Trimming shortened V by 3 bases and J by 0 bases, and 10 bases separated the two germline ends. The CDR3 DNA reads TGTGCCAGCAGCTTTTGGGCGGGGAGCACAGATACGCAGTATTTT. Its translation: CASSFWAGSTDTQYF. The whole variable domain, filled in from reference TRBV7-8 and TRBJ2-3, reads GAGVSQSPRYKVAKRGQDVALRCDPISGHVSLFWYQQALGQGPEFLTYFQNEAQLDKSGLPSDRFFAERPEGSVSTLKIQRTQQEDSAVYLCASSFWAGSTDTQYFGPGTRLTVL.

The rearrangement links TRBV4-1 to TRBJ2-1, with TRBD2 identical over 9 bases. The CDR3 runs 16 residues. Germline lookup yields CDR1 MGHRA and CDR2 YSYEKL. V gave up 5 bases and J gave up 3 bases; unmatched junction bases: 8. In DNA form, the CDR3 reads TGCGCCAGCAGCTTGGAAGCGGGGGGTAGCTACAATGAGCAGTTCTTC. Protein sequence: CASSLEAGGSYNEQFF.

The chain employs TRBV20-1 and TRBJ2-3; TRBD2 is a possible D gene (5 bases). Germline V gives CDR1 DFQATT, CDR2 SNEGSKA (reference sequence). The length of the CDR3 is 11 residues. Trimming cost V 6 bases and J 8 bases, with 12 bases left between them. CDR3 sequence reads: CSAPRAGTQYF. Here the CDR3 DNA reads TGCAGTGCCCCTCGGGCGGGTACGCAGTATTTT.

The rearrangement links TRBV7-2 to TRBJ2-3, with a weak D call TRBD2 (5 bases). V was pared by 1 base and J by 6 bases, with 14 bases between. CDR1 and CDR2 from the germline V gene are SGHTA and FQGNSA. This CDR3 contains 15 residues. The CDR3 nucleotides read TGTGCCAGCAGCTTAGGATTAGCGCCCGGGGATACGCAGTATTTT. This codes for CASSLGLAPGDTQYF.

V gene TRBV18 combines with J gene TRBJ2-1; 10 nucleotides line up with TRBD2. Germline V gene lookup returns CDR1 KGHSH and CDR2 LQKENI. This CDR3 comprises 15 residues. V shed 5 bases, J shed 6 bases, and the junction held 7 bases outside the gene matches. The CDR3 coding sequence is TGTGCCAGCTCAAAACTAGCGGGGTCCCTCAATGAGCAGTTCTTC. It specifies CASSKLAGSLNEQFF.

The genes are TRBV19 and TRBJ2-6, with D tentatively TRBD2 (6 bases). V was shortened by 4 bases and J by 0 bases, with 13 bases between the two germline ends. In germline, CDR1 is LNHDA, CDR2 SQIVND (reference sequence). The CDR3 covers 17 residues. The CDR3, as DNA: TGTGCCAGTAGTAACGGGGGAAGGGGCTCTGGGGCCAACGTCCTGACTTTC. It is translated as CASSNGGRGSGANVLTF. The variable domain in full, with the rest retrieved from reference TRBV19 and TRBJ2-6, is DGGITQSPKYLFRKEGQNVTLSCEQNLNHDAMYWYRQDPGQGLRLIYYSQIVNDFQKGDIAEGYSVSREKKESFPLTVTSAQKNPTAFYLCASSNGGRGSGANVLTFGAGSRLTVL.

The chain joins TRBV19 to TRBJ1-4; 9 nucleotides line up with TRBD1. The V gene's germline CDR1 is LNHDA and CDR2 SQIVND (reference sequence). This CDR3 region has 14 residues. J gave up 4 bases and V 5 bases, and 2 bases lay outside the gene matches. CDR3 nucleotide sequence: TGTGCCAGTAGTGTGGGACAGGGTAATGAAAAACTGTTTTTT. Protein sequence: CASSVGQGNEKLFF.

The chain has TRBV5-1 and TRBJ2-7; tentative D call: TRBD2 (5 bases). The CDR3 has 15 amino acids. The germline gives CDR1 SGHRS, CDR2 YFSETQ. V was pared by 4 bases and J by 0 bases, with 14 bases between. Written as DNA, the CDR3 is TGCGCCAGCAGCCCGGACTGGAGAAGCTCCTACGAGCAGTACTTC. Translated: CASSPDWRSSYEQYF.

In its sample, this clone was seen once. The chain joins TRBV19 to TRBJ2-7, with TRBD2 matching 8 bases. The germline CDR1 and CDR2 sequences are LNHDA and SQIVND (reference sequence). The V segment lost 7 bases and the J segment 6 bases; nucleotides outside the gene matches: 14. The CDR3 totals 15 residues. The CDR3 protein is CASTPAGGRGAEQYF. CDR3 in DNA: TGTGCCAGTACCCCCGCGGGGGGAAGAGGGGCCGAGCAGTACTTC.

V and J are TRBV5-1 and TRBJ1-4; tentative D call: TRBD1 (5 bases). CDR3 length: 15 amino acids. V lost 4 bases and J 3 bases, leaving 13 bases between the germline ends. Germline V gene lookup returns CDR1 SGHRS and CDR2 YFSETQ. The CDR3 spells CASSASGMPNEKLFF. Here the CDR3 DNA reads TGCGCCAGCAGCGCCTCAGGGATGCCTAATGAAAAACTGTTTTTT.

The rearrangement uses TRBV6-5 and TRBJ2-1; 10 nucleotides agree with TRBD2. Germline loops: CDR1 MNHEY, CDR2 SVGAGI. CDR3 length: 15 amino acids. The ends lost 5 bases at V and 8 bases at J; junction bases unmatched: 9. CDR3: CASSPRSGRADEQFF. CDR3 nucleotide sequence: TGTGCCAGCAGTCCCCGGAGCGGGAGGGCGGATGAGCAGTTCTTC.

CDR3 bases: TGCGCCAGCAGCCCTTCATTGGACAGCGCTACCAATTCACCCCTCCACTTT. It specifies CASSPSLDSATNSPLHF. The chain employs TRBV5-1 and TRBJ1-6; a possible D gene is TRBD1 (6 bases). The CDR3 length is 17 residues. Germline V gene sequence: CDR1 SGHRS, CDR2 YFSETQ. Trimming shortened V by 4 bases and J by 7 bases, and 21 bases separated the two germline ends.

The chain is built from TRBV30 and TRBJ2-7; no reliable D call. Per the germline V gene, CDR1 is GTSNPN and CDR2 is SVGIG (reference sequence). The CDR3 is 13 amino acids. The V end was cut by 3 bases, the J end by 1 base, with 10 bases between. The CDR3 protein is CAWRLQRSYEQYF. The CDR3 DNA is TGTGCCTGGAGGTTACAGCGTTCCTACGAGCAGTACTTC.

The rearrangement links TRBV7-2 to TRBJ1-1; D may be TRBD1 (5 bases). Trimming stripped 6 bases from V and 0 bases from J, with 11 bases between. This CDR3 is 14 amino acids long. In germline, CDR1 is SGHTA, CDR2 FQGNSA. The chain's CDR3 is CASSSTALNTEAFF. CDR3 in DNA: TGTGCCAGCAGTTCGACAGCTCTGAACACTGAAGCTTTCTTT.

The DNA of the CDR3 is TGTGCCAGCAGCGCCTCCGGGACTAGCTACGAGACCCAGTACTTC. Its protein is CASSASGTSYETQYF. The V gene is TRBV7-8, the J gene TRBJ2-5; 9 bases are a match to TRBD2. The CDR3 length is 15 residues. After removal of 5 bases from V and 5 bases from J, the junction contained 9 bases not matched to a gene. Germline V gene sequence: CDR1 SGHVS, CDR2 FQNEAQ.

This clone came up once. The CDR3 is CASSTGDRGQETQYF. The CDR3 DNA reads TGCGCCAGCAGCACCGGGGACAGGGGCCAAGAGACCCAGTACTTC. This rearrangement joins TRBV5-1 to TRBJ2-5; 10 bases agree with TRBD1. CDR3 length: 15 residues. Germline V CDR1 and CDR2: SGHRS, YFSETQ. V was clipped by 4 bases and J by 1 base; unmatched bases: 4. The complete variable domain, with remaining parts taken from reference TRBV5-1 and TRBJ2-5, reads KAGVTQTPRYLIKTRGQQVTLSCSPISGHRSVSWYQQTPGQGLQFLFEYFSETQRNKGNFPGRFSGRQFSNSRSEMNVSTLELGDSALYLCASSTGDRGQETQYFGPGTRLLVL.

The V call is TRBV18, the J call TRBJ1-1, with a weak D call TRBD1 (5 bases). V was clipped by 2 bases and J by 3 bases, with 13 bases between them. The CDR3 has 15 residues. The germline V gene encodes CDR1 KGHSH and CDR2 LQKENI. CDR3 amino acids: CASSPGAGRYTEAFF. DNA of the CDR3: TGTGCCAGCTCACCAGGGGCAGGGCGGTACACTGAAGCTTTCTTT.

The chain carries TRBV7-3 and TRBJ2-6; no firm D call. Trimming stripped 2 bases from V and 2 bases from J, with 10 bases between. The CDR3 covers 16 residues. Germline-derived CDR1 and CDR2 are SGHTA and FQGTGA. CDR3 protein: CASSLLTGAGANVLTF. CDR3 nucleotides: TGTGCCAGCAGCTTACTGACTGGGGCTGGGGCCAACGTCCTGACTTTC. Drawing the rest from reference TRBV7-3 and TRBJ2-6, the complete variable domain is GAGVSQTPSNKVTEKGKYVELRCDPISGHTALYWYRQSLGQGPEFLIYFQGTGAADDSGLPNDRFFAVRPEGSVSTLKIQRTERGDSAVYLCASSLLTGAGANVLTFGAGSRLTVL.

This rearrangement joins TRBV7-2 to TRBJ1-1, with 7 bases matching TRBD1. The CDR3 is 14 residues long. The germline gives CDR1 SGHTA, CDR2 FQGNSA. Trimming cost V 3 bases and J 7 bases; bases outside gene matches: 8. The CDR3 DNA follows: TGTGCCAGCAGCTTGACAGGGAAGGTCCATGAAGCTTTCTTT. This encodes CASSLTGKVHEAFF.

The chain carries TRBV30 and TRBJ1-2, with D unresolved. Germline V CDR1 and CDR2: GTSNPN, SVGIG (reference sequence). This CDR3 has 14 amino acids. V lost 4 bases and J lost 1, with 13 bases in between. In DNA, the CDR3 is TGTGCCTGGACCCCCGAACAGCTTAACTATGGCTACACCTTC. Residues: CAWTPEQLNYGYTF.

This chain connects TRBV19 to TRBJ2-1; 7 nucleotides agree with TRBD2. Trimming cost V 7 bases and J 8 bases; bases outside gene matches: 14. There are 15 residues in the CDR3. Germline V gives CDR1 LNHDA, CDR2 SQIVND (reference sequence). CDR3 DNA: TGTGCCAGTACTAGTATAGAGGGAGGGAGGTATGAGCAGTTCTTC. Its translation is CASTSIEGGRYEQFF.